The 29 T cell receptor beta chains below come from one sample, sequenced in a study of blood T cell repertoires in COVID-19. Produced via immunoSEQ multiplex PCR; TCRdb's table is partial and in-frame only. The sample comprises about 90,000 clones, approximately 80% of which are singletons, and 9.8% rests with the top ten. The specimen was peripheral blood. The receptors come from a woman at least 80 years old with acute or convalescent COVID-19.

The chain combines TRBV3-1 (or the pseudogene TRBV3-2) with TRBJ2-5, with 13 bases identical to TRBD2. Germline V gene sequence: CDR1 LGHDT, CDR2 YNNKEL (reference sequence). V shed 4 bases and J 7 bases; nucleotides not matched to a gene: 6. The CDR3 is 15 residues long. The CDR3 DNA follows: TGTGCCAGCAGCCCCCGACTAGCGGGGGGCCTGACCCAGTACTTC. Residues: CASSPRLAGGLTQYF.

The rearrangement links TRBV4-1 to TRBJ2-1, with D possibly matching TRBD2 (5 bases). Trimming pared 2 bases from V and 8 bases from J, leaving 10 bases between. The CDR3 length is 13 residues. Per the germline V gene, CDR1 is MGHRA and CDR2 is YSYEKL. The CDR3 region is CASSQSGDDEQFF. The CDR3 nucleotides read TGCGCCAGCAGCCAATCCGGGGATGATGAGCAGTTCTTC.

The J gene is TRBJ2-2, the V gene TRBV7-2; 8 nucleotides agree with TRBD2. V dropped 6 bases and J dropped 1; count of bases not matched to a gene: 4. CDR3 length: 15 amino acids. The germline CDR1 and CDR2 sequences are SGHTA and FQGNSA. CDR3 nucleotides: TGTGCCAGCAGGGTAGCGGGGTTGAACACCGGGGAGCTGTTTTTT. Residues: CASRVAGLNTGELFF. Together with reference TRBV7-2 and TRBJ2-2, the CDR3 gives the full variable domain: GAGVSQSPSNKVTEKGKDVELRCDPISGHTALYWYRQSLGQGLEFLIYFQGNSAPDKSGLPSDRFSAERTGGSVSTLTIQRTQQEDSAVYLCASRVAGLNTGELFFGEGSRLTVL.

The rearrangement links TRBV7-2 to TRBJ2-1; 8 bases fit TRBD1. The V and J ends lost 5 bases and 6 bases, in that order; junction bases with no gene match: 3. Per the germline V gene, CDR1 is SGHTA and CDR2 is FQGNSA. CDR3 length: 13 amino acids. The CDR3 coding sequence is TGTGCCAGCAGCCTGGACAGGGCCAATGAGCAGTTCTTC. Residues: CASSLDRANEQFF.

As DNA, the CDR3 is TGTGCCAGCAGCCAAGAATGTCTGGAAAGTAGGGGCAAAAACATTCAGTACTTC. Its protein is CASSQECLESRGKNIQYF. V is TRBV3-1 (or the pseudogene TRBV3-2) and J is TRBJ2-4; D might be TRBD1 (5 bases). This CDR3 contains 18 residues. Germline V lookup: CDR1 LGHDT, CDR2 YNNKEL (reference sequence). The V end lost 0 bases, the J end lost 3 bases, and 18 bases lay between the germline ends.

The chain has TRBV7-2 and TRBJ1-2; 9 nucleotides align to TRBD1. The V segment lost 0 bases and the J segment 0 bases; nucleotides outside the gene matches: 8. The CDR3 totals 18 residues. The germline CDR1 and CDR2 sequences are SGHTA and FQGNSA. The CDR3 loop reads CASSLAAGTGISNYGYTF. Written as DNA, the CDR3 is TGTGCCAGCAGCTTAGCGGCCGGGACAGGGATATCTAACTATGGCTACACCTTC. Full variable domain (missing parts from reference TRBV7-2 and TRBJ1-2): GAGVSQSPSNKVTEKGKDVELRCDPISGHTALYWYRQSLGQGLEFLIYFQGNSAPDKSGLPSDRFSAERTGGSVSTLTIQRTQQEDSAVYLCASSLAAGTGISNYGYTFGSGTRLTVV.

The V and J genes are TRBV4-2 and TRBJ1-2; D possibly corresponds to TRBD1 (5 bases). Germline V gives CDR1 LGHNA, CDR2 YNFKEQ. The CDR3 is made up of 18 amino acids. Trimming took off 0 bases at V and 3 bases at J, with 20 bases between the two ends. CDR3: CASSQEGGTGGRYYGYTF. The CDR3 DNA reads as TGTGCCAGCAGCCAAGAGGGCGGGACGGGAGGGCGCTACTATGGCTACACCTTC.

This clone was seen more than once but under ten times. The V gene is TRBV6-6, the J gene TRBJ1-2; tentative D call: TRBD1 (5 bases). The germline V and J ends were trimmed by 2 bases and 1 base, with 8 bases remaining between them. The CDR3 spans 14 residues. CDR1 and CDR2 from the germline V gene are MNHNY and SVGAGI (reference sequence). Here the CDR3 DNA reads TGTGCCAGCAGTTACGGCAGGGATAACTATGGCTACACCTTC. This codes for CASSYGRDNYGYTF.

This clone occurred once. V gene TRBV6-5 combines with J gene TRBJ2-7; 9 bases map to TRBD1. Germline-derived CDR1 and CDR2 are MNHEY and SVGAGI. The CDR3 has 14 residues. Losses at the gene ends were 6 bases for V and 2 bases for J; bases not matched to a gene: 5. DNA of the CDR3: TGTGCCAGCAGAAACGACAGGGGGGCCTACGAGCAGTACTTC. Encoded protein: CASRNDRGAYEQYF.

The chain employs TRBV7-2 and TRBJ1-5; TRBD1 is a possible D gene (6 bases). Trimming removed 1 base at V and 0 bases at J, with 13 bases between. CDR1 and CDR2 from the germline V gene are SGHTA and FQGNSA. The CDR3 has 17 amino acids. The CDR3 bases are TGTGCCAGCAGCTTAGGGGGGGGGCCGAATAGCAATCAGCCCCAGCATTTT. Its translation is CASSLGGGPNSNQPQHF.

V gene TRBV7-2 combines with J gene TRBJ2-3; 8 bases align to TRBD2. In germline, CDR1 is SGHTA, CDR2 FQGNSA. The CDR3 loop spans 18 amino acids. V was clipped by 3 bases and J by 4 bases; unmatched bases: 15. The CDR3 loop is CASSLGGMWAGGSDTQYF. In nucleotides, the CDR3 is TGTGCCAGCAGCTTGGGAGGGATGTGGGCGGGAGGATCAGATACGCAGTATTTT.

V is TRBV5-6 and J is TRBJ1-4; the D is unclear. The germline V gene encodes CDR1 SGHDT and CDR2 YYEEEE. This CDR3 contains 14 residues. The V gene lost 1 base and the J gene lost 8 bases, with 12 bases spanning the gap. CDR3 in DNA: TGTGCCAGCAGCTTGCGGGGATTCCAGGAAAAACTGTTTTTT. It specifies CASSLRGFQEKLFF.

J is TRBJ1-3 and V is TRBV9; 8 nucleotides align to TRBD1. Germline V gives CDR1 SGDLS, CDR2 YYNGEE. This CDR3 is 15 amino acids long. Trimming at V came to 0 bases and at J to 5 bases, leaving 4 bases not matched to a gene. CDR3 DNA sequence: TGTGCCAGCAGCGTAGGCCAGGGGGCGAGAAACACCATATATTTT. The encoded protein is CASSVGQGARNTIYF.

The chain has TRBV6-5 and TRBJ2-3; 8 bases agree with TRBD1. With 5 bases clipped from V and 2 bases from J, the junction kept 3 bases outside the gene matches. The CDR3 runs 14 residues. Germline values: CDR1 MNHEY, CDR2 SVGAGI. The CDR3 loop reads CASSRTGITDTQYF. CDR3 nucleotides: TGTGCCAGCAGTCGGACAGGGATCACAGATACGCAGTATTTT.

The V call is TRBV14, the J call TRBJ1-5; D perhaps matches TRBD1 (5 bases). V lost 3 bases and J lost 3, with 9 bases in between. Germline V gene lookup returns CDR1 SGHDN and CDR2 FVKESK. This CDR3 is 14 amino acids long. The CDR3 here is CASSQRGTNQPQHF. Written as DNA, the CDR3 is TGTGCCAGCAGCCAGCGGGGGACCAATCAGCCCCAGCATTTT.

This chain uses TRBV7-9 with TRBJ1-4; 9 bases fit TRBD1. V shed 5 bases and J 0 bases; nucleotides not matched to a gene: 7. From germline, CDR1 is SEHNR and CDR2 FQNEAQ (reference sequence). The CDR3 runs to 17 residues. The CDR3 protein is CASSAGTGTATNEKLFF. The DNA of the CDR3 is TGTGCCAGCAGCGCCGGGACAGGGACTGCAACTAATGAAAAACTGTTTTTT.

CDR3 in DNA: TGCGCCAGCAGCCCAGGACTAGCGGAGTACAATGAGCAGTTCTTC. Translation gives CASSPGLAEYNEQFF. The chain recombines TRBV4-1 with TRBJ2-1, with 10 bases matching TRBD2. Germline lookup yields CDR1 MGHRA and CDR2 YSYEKL. V lost 4 bases to trimming and J lost 4 bases; unmatched junction nucleotides: 4. The CDR3 spans 15 residues.

In its sample, this clone was seen a few times. This chain uses TRBV6-5 with TRBJ1-2; D is uncertain. Trimming left V 0 bases short and J 4 bases short, with 15 bases between. This CDR3 spans 16 amino acids. Germline-derived CDR1 and CDR2 are MNHEY and SVGAGI. CDR3 coding DNA: TGTGCCAGCAGTTACTCGAGGGCTCAGACTCCCTATGGCTACACCTTC. It codes for CASSYSRAQTPYGYTF.

The chain joins TRBV2 to TRBJ1-5; D gene uncertain. V was cut by 1 base and J by 0 bases, with 7 bases left in between. Germline lookup yields CDR1 SNHLY and CDR2 FYNNEI. The CDR3 runs 15 residues. The CDR3 DNA follows: TGTGCCAGCAGTGAAGATCAGAATAGCAATCAGCCCCAGCATTTT. Protein: CASSEDQNSNQPQHF.

The rearrangement joins TRBV20-1 to TRBJ2-3; a weak D match, TRBD2 (6 bases). Germline CDR1 is DFQATT and CDR2 is SNEGSKA (reference sequence). CDR3 length: 14 residues. Trimming shortened V by 3 bases and J by 3 bases, and 13 bases separated the two germline ends. CDR3 nucleotides: TGCAGTGCTAGTTATGCGGCGGGAACAGATACGCAGTATTTT. Translated, it gives CSASYAAGTDTQYF.

The genes are TRBV11-2 and TRBJ2-5; D gene unclear. Trimming removed 1 base at V and 5 bases at J, with 11 bases between. CDR3 length: 14 residues. Germline V lookup: CDR1 SGHAT, CDR2 FQNNGV. CDR3 sequence: CASSLVASGETQYF. DNA of the CDR3: TGTGCCAGCAGCTTAGTCGCTAGTGGGGAGACCCAGTACTTC.

The V call is TRBV5-1, the J call TRBJ1-1; possible D gene TRBD1, 5 bases. The CDR3 is made up of 16 amino acids. Trimming removed 0 bases at V and 0 bases at J, with 12 bases between. Germline V gives CDR1 SGHRS, CDR2 YFSETQ. The CDR3 loop reads CASSLDRKVMNTEAFF. The CDR3 DNA is TGCGCCAGCAGCTTGGACAGGAAGGTAATGAACACTGAAGCTTTCTTT.

The chain joins TRBV5-1 to TRBJ2-5; TRBD2 matches 9 bases. The CDR3 length is 14 residues. V was clipped by 6 bases and J by 2 bases; unmatched bases: 5. Germline V lookup: CDR1 SGHRS, CDR2 YFSETQ. The DNA for the CDR3 is TGCGCCAGCACGATAGCGGGGGCTCAAGAGACCCAGTACTTC. It encodes CASTIAGAQETQYF.

This chain joins TRBV5-1 and TRBJ1-2; D not resolved. CDR1 SGHRS and CDR2 YFSETQ come from the germline V gene. Trimming shortened V by 4 bases and J by 2 bases, and 12 bases separated the two germline ends. CDR3 length: 14 amino acids. This CDR3 reads CASSPGELNYGYTF. CDR3 sequence (DNA): TGCGCCAGCAGCCCCGGTGAATTAAACTATGGCTACACCTTC.

This clone came up many times. This chain links TRBV6-6 with TRBJ1-3, with 8 bases that match TRBD1. In germline, CDR1 is MNHNY, CDR2 SVGAGI (reference sequence). This CDR3 has 16 residues. The V and J ends lost 4 bases and 6 bases, in that order; junction bases with no gene match: 11. CDR3 in DNA: TGTGCCAGCAGTTTAGAGGGTGGACAGGGAACAAACACCATATATTTT. Its protein product is CASSLEGGQGTNTIYF.

This chain joins TRBV5-1 and TRBJ2-2; D might be TRBD1 (6 bases). Germline V gives CDR1 SGHRS, CDR2 YFSETQ. V lost 0 bases to trimming and J lost 0 bases, with 9 bases between them. CDR3 length: 16 amino acids. CDR3 residues: CASSLVPGANTGELFF. CDR3 nucleotides: TGCGCCAGCAGCTTGGTACCAGGGGCGAACACCGGGGAGCTGTTTTTT.

V gene TRBV18 combines with J gene TRBJ2-1, with 11 bases aligning to TRBD2. The CDR3 has 16 amino acids. V was pared by 6 bases and J by 8 bases, with 12 bases of the junction left unmatched. Germline V gene lookup returns CDR1 KGHSH and CDR2 LQKENI. The CDR3 loop is CASSPNSGRGQDEQFF. CDR3 sequence (DNA): TGTGCCAGCTCTCCTAATAGCGGGAGGGGGCAAGATGAGCAGTTCTTC.

In this sample, this clone turned up a few times. This sequence joins TRBV19 and TRBJ1-5, with a possible D match to TRBD1 (6 bases). Germline V gene sequence: CDR1 LNHDA, CDR2 SQIVND (reference sequence). V gave up 5 bases and J gave up 0 bases, with 23 bases separating them. The CDR3 consists of 19 residues. Here the CDR3 reads CASSAPGGASSYSNQPQHF. CDR3 DNA: TGTGCCAGTAGTGCCCCGGGGGGGGCATCGTCTTATAGCAATCAGCCCCAGCATTTT. Drawing the rest from reference TRBV19 and TRBJ1-5, the complete variable domain is DGGITQSPKYLFRKEGQNVTLSCEQNLNHDAMYWYRQDPGQGLRLIYYSQIVNDFQKGDIAEGYSVSREKKESFPLTVTSAQKNPTAFYLCASSAPGGASSYSNQPQHFGDGTRLSIL.

This clone was recorded once. This chain connects TRBV6-5 to TRBJ2-5; D may be TRBD2 (6 bases). The CDR3 covers 15 residues. The germline gives CDR1 MNHEY, CDR2 SVGAGI. V was shortened by 2 bases and J by 7 bases, with 17 bases between the two germline ends. In DNA form, the CDR3 reads TGTGCCAGCAGTTACGCCGCGGAGGGTTGGGGGACCCAGTACTTC. Translated: CASSYAAEGWGTQYF.